A selection of T cell receptor beta chains follows, all from one sample in a study of cytomegalovirus exposure and HLA in healthy donors. Profiling relied on immunoSEQ multiplex PCR, and the TCRdb table lists in-frame clones only, not all of them. The sample lists roughly 100,000 clones; roughly 79% were seen once. Sequenced: PBMCs. The receptors come from a man aged 35 to 55 in good health and CMV-seronegative. CDR3s include the opening cysteine and the closing phenylalanine or tryptophan. A D gene is named only where the DNA matches it firmly. Rows give clone size only sometimes, using once, few, many, or a class for an expanded clone.

cdr3_nt cdr3_aa d_call j_call clone_size v_call
TGTGCCAGCTCACCAGTCTCAGGGGATTTCTATGGCTACACCTTC CASSPVSGDFYGYTF NA TRBJ1-2 NA TRBV18
TGTGCCAGCTCACCAGCGACAGGTGACTCGCCCCAGCATTTT CASSPATGDSPQHF NA TRBJ1-5 few TRBV18
TGTGCCAGCAGTCGACAGGGAACAATCTCCTACGAGCAGTACTTC CASSRQGTISYEQYF TRBD1 TRBJ2-7 NA TRBV9
TGTGCCAGTAGTATCAGTGGGGCCCGAACCTTCTTT CASSISGARTFF NA TRBJ1-1 NA TRBV19
TGTGCCAGCAGTTTCTATATATCTCCATTGGGACAGACTAGTTACGAGCAGTACTTC CASSFYISPLGQTSYEQYF NA TRBJ2-7 NA TRBV27
TGTGCCAGCTCAAGGGACAACTCTGGGGCCAACGTCCTGACTTTC CASSRDNSGANVLTF NA TRBJ2-6 NA TRBV18
TGTGCCAGCAGCCGCAGCATGACAGGGGTCGAAAAACTGTTTTTT CASSRSMTGVEKLFF TRBD1 TRBJ1-4 NA TRBV14
TGTGCCAGCAGCCAAAACAGGGGTTTGAACACTGAAGCTTTCTTT CASSQNRGLNTEAFF TRBD1 TRBJ1-1 few TRBV7-9
TGTGCCAGCAGTGATCAGGGGGCGGGAGAGACCCAGTACTTC CASSDQGAGETQYF TRBD1 TRBJ2-5 NA TRBV2
TGTGCCAGCAGCCCGGGACAGGGGGAAACCGGGGAGCTGTTTTTT CASSPGQGETGELFF TRBD1 TRBJ2-2 NA TRBV7-9
TGCGCCAGCAGCTCGGGCTTACAGGGGGATGGCTACACCTTC CASSSGLQGDGYTF TRBD1 TRBJ1-2 NA TRBV5-1
TGTGCCAGCAGGCCCTTAGGTGGAGTGTCCTATGGCTACACCTTC CASRPLGGVSYGYTF NA TRBJ1-2 NA TRBV5-6
TGTGCCACCAGCAGAGGGGGCAGTTCCTACGAGCAGTACTTC CATSRGGSSYEQYF NA TRBJ2-7 NA TRBV15
TGTGCCAGTAGTATAGCAGGGGGCGGAAGTTCTGGCTACACCTTC CASSIAGGGSSGYTF TRBD1 TRBJ1-2 NA TRBV19
TGCGCCAGCAGGAGGGGGATGAACACTGAAGCTTTCTTT CASRRGMNTEAFF NA TRBJ1-1 NA TRBV10-1
TGCGCCAGCAGCTTGGGTCCCCTAGCGGGAGTTATGGCCGGGGAGCTGTTTTTT CASSLGPLAGVMAGELFF TRBD2 TRBJ2-2 NA TRBV5-1
TGTGCCAGCTCATCACAAAAGACTAGCGGGGGGAACACCGGGGAGCTGTTTTTT CASSSQKTSGGNTGELFF TRBD2 TRBJ2-2 NA TRBV18
TGTGCCAGCAGTTTAAAGACAGGGAACACTGAAGCTTTCTTT CASSLKTGNTEAFF NA TRBJ1-1 NA TRBV27
TGCGCCAGCAGCCTAGGACAGGGGAACAATCAGCCCCAGCATTTT CASSLGQGNNQPQHF TRBD1 TRBJ1-5 NA TRBV4-1
TGCGCCAGCAGCTCTCCAATCCTATACAATGAGCAGTTCTTC CASSSPILYNEQFF NA TRBJ2-1 NA TRBV5-1
TGTGCCAGCAGCAAAGACTCGGGGGACACTGAAGCTTTCTTT CASSKDSGDTEAFF NA TRBJ1-1 NA TRBV21-1
TGTGCCAGCAGTGAAGAGGGAGGAGTGGGATCATACGAGCAGTACTTC CASSEEGGVGSYEQYF NA TRBJ2-7 NA TRBV6-1
TGTGCCAGCAGGTTTAGCGGGAGCGGTGAGACCCAGTACTTC CASRFSGSGETQYF TRBD2 TRBJ2-5 NA TRBV13
TGTGCCAGCAGTCCCCGATTAGCGGGGGAGACCCAGTACTTC CASSPRLAGETQYF TRBD2 TRBJ2-5 NA TRBV27